The T cell receptor beta chain under discussion was sequenced for a study of blood T cell repertoires in COVID-19. Study overall: COVID-19 samples from acute and convalescent phases originated in the United States, Italy and Spain. Sample material is recorded as cDNA or gDNA derived from T cells, B-cell-depleted T cells, or PBMCs.

CDR3 length: 16 residues. The germline gives CDR1 SGHNT, CDR2 YYREEE (reference sequence). Trimming took off 4 bases at V and 2 bases at J, with 16 bases between the two ends. Original methodology: Amplifying reference gene primers gave estimates of nucleated cell counts. Assay used: immunoSEQ multiplex PCR; TCRdb lists only in-frame clones, some missing. That table is the source of V, J and clone size, and D and trimming were worked out from the DNA. The sample has more than 150,000 clones; approximately 90% are singletons. This receptor was identified in a man aged 50-59 years with acute or convalescent COVID-19. The sample consisted of peripheral blood. V and J are TRBV5-4 and TRBJ2-1; D is possibly TRBD1 (6 bases). CDR3 protein: CASSPEMDSTYNEQFF. CDR3 nucleotide sequence: TGTGCCAGCAGCCCCGAGATGGACAGTACCTACAATGAGCAGTTCTTC.